This is a list of T cell receptor beta chains from one sample in a study of CD4+ T cells in melanoma. TCRdb's copy holds only in-frame clones and misses some; the assay was immunoSEQ multiplex PCR. The table includes about 110,000 clones, around 92% detected once. The sequencing input was peripheral blood. Receptors were obtained from a human donor with melanoma. Both conserved end residues are part of each CDR3. Each record gives: CDR3 length, D gene, J gene, V gene, clone size, CDR3 DNA, CDR3 protein. A D gene is named only where the DNA matches it firmly. A clone size is listed for some rows: how often the clone was seen (once, few, many), or a class if it is expanded.

15 | NA | TRBJ1-3 | TRBV2 | NA | TGTGCCAGCAGTGAACTTAGGACTAGCGGAAACACCATATATTTT | CASSELRTSGNTIYF
15 | NA | TRBJ2-1 | TRBV7-2 | NA | TGTGCCAGCAGCCTTGACAGCACCTCCTACAATGAGCAGTTCTTC | CASSLDSTSYNEQFF
15 | NA | TRBJ2-1 | TRBV7-9 | NA | TGTGCCAGCAGCTTAGCCGGGGGTGACTACAATGAGCAGTTCTTC | CASSLAGGDYNEQFF
10 | NA | TRBJ1-2 | TRBV2 | few | TGTGCCAGCATCAGATATGGCTACACCTTC | CASIRYGYTF
14 | NA | TRBJ1-5 | TRBV29-1 | NA | TGCAGCGTTGAACCTCTGAAGGGCAATCAGCCCCAGCATTTT | CSVEPLKGNQPQHF
15 | NA | TRBJ2-3 | TRBV18 | few | TGTGCCAGCTCAGATAACCCAGACGACACAGATACGCAGTATTTT | CASSDNPDDTDTQYF
15 | TRBD1 | TRBJ1-5 | TRBV6-6 | once | TGTGCCAGCAGTTACCCGGGACAGCCTAATCAGCCCCAGCATTTT | CASSYPGQPNQPQHF
14 | NA | TRBJ2-5 | TRBV7-9 | NA | TGTGCCAGCAGCTTAGGCACTAGCCGGGAGACCCAGTACTTC | CASSLGTSRETQYF
12 | NA | TRBJ2-3 | TRBV2 | NA | TGTGCCAGCAGTGAAACGAGGAGATCGCAGTATTTT | CASSETRRSQYF
15 | NA | TRBJ2-2 | TRBV4-1 | NA | TGCGCCAGCAGCCAAACCGGGACCGCCACCGGGGAGCTGTTTTTT | CASSQTGTATGELFF
16 | NA | TRBJ2-4 | TRBV18 | NA | TGTGCCAGCTCACCGGACAGCCCGTTAGCCAAAAACATTCAGTACTTC | CASSPDSPLAKNIQYF
16 | NA | TRBJ2-3 | TRBV19 | NA | TGTGCCAGTAGTATAGGGGGCCTAGCGAGGGCAGATACGCAGTATTTT | CASSIGGLARADTQYF
17 | TRBD2 | TRBJ2-7 | TRBV7-6 | NA | TGTGCCAGCAGCACTGGGGACTATCCTACGTCTCCCTACGAGCAGTACTTC | CASSTGDYPTSPYEQYF
12 | TRBD1 | TRBJ1-3 | TRBV6-5 | NA | TGTGCCAGCAGTCGACAGGGGGGCACCATATATTTT | CASSRQGGTIYF
18 | NA | TRBJ2-6 | TRBV5-1 | NA | TGCGCCAGCAGCTTGGACAGTCCTTGGAAGGCTGGGGCCAACGTCCTGACTTTC | CASSLDSPWKAGANVLTF
15 | NA | TRBJ2-3 | TRBV11-3 | once | TGTGCCAGCAGCTTAGGGGGGGTGAACACAGATACGCAGTATTTT | CASSLGGVNTDTQYF
16 | TRBD2 | TRBJ2-1 | TRBV5-1 | NA | TGCGCCAGCAGCTCTAGAACTAGCGGAGCCTACAATGAGCAGTTCTTC | CASSSRTSGAYNEQFF
15 | NA | TRBJ2-3 | TRBV11-3 | NA | TGTGCCAGCAGCTTGGGGCGGGTGAGCACAGATACGCAGTATTTT | CASSLGRVSTDTQYF
15 | NA | TRBJ2-2 | TRBV7-2 | NA | TGTGCCAGCAGCTTATGGGGGGCGGACACCGGGGAGCTGTTTTTT | CASSLWGADTGELFF
17 | TRBD2 | TRBJ2-3 | TRBV19 | NA | TGTGCCAGTACTCCATCCCCGGGACTAGCCCCGACAGATACGCAGTATTTT | CASTPSPGLAPTDTQYF
14 | NA | TRBJ2-7 | TRBV6-1 | NA | TGTGCCAGCAGTGAAGCTAGCGCGCTATACGAGCAGTACTTC | CASSEASALYEQYF
16 | NA | TRBJ1-6 | TRBV7-9 | NA | TGTGCCAGCAGCCACATGAGAGAATATCCTAATTCACCCCTCCACTTT | CASSHMREYPNSPLHF
17 | TRBD1 | TRBJ2-2 | TRBV7-6 | NA | TGTGCCAGCAGCTTAGTTAGGGACAGGGAGAACACCGGGGAGCTGTTTTTT | CASSLVRDRENTGELFF
11 | NA | TRBJ2-7 | TRBV11-2 | NA | TGTGCCAGCAGCTCGGGCGTGGAGCAGTACTTC | CASSSGVEQYF
16 | NA | TRBJ2-4 | TRBV10-1 | NA | TGCGCCAGCAGTCGGTCAGCGGGTGTAGCCAAAAACATTCAGTACTTC | CASSRSAGVAKNIQYF
14 | TRBD1 | TRBJ2-7 | TRBV7-2 | NA | TGTGCCAGCAGCCTACAGGGGACCGACTACGAGCAGTACTTC | CASSLQGTDYEQYF
13 | NA | TRBJ2-5 | TRBV7-9 | NA | TGTGCCAGCAGCTTAGCAGGGTCGGAGACCCAGTACTTC | CASSLAGSETQYF
17 | NA | TRBJ2-3 | TRBV7-2 | once | TGTGCCAGCAGCTTAGTTATGGTCAGGAGGCCCCCAGATACGCAGTATTTT | CASSLVMVRRPPDTQYF
14 | NA | TRBJ2-3 | TRBV27 | NA | TGTGCCAGCAGTCAGAGGGGGGTACCAGATACGCAGTATTTT | CASSQRGVPDTQYF
15 | NA | TRBJ2-3 | TRBV11-2 | NA | TGTGCCAGCAGCTCCGGATCCTTCTCCACAGATACGCAGTATTTT | CASSSGSFSTDTQYF
17 | NA | TRBJ2-5 | TRBV7-9 | once | TGTGCCAGCAGCTTAGGGGGGACTGGAAATCTCCAAGAGACCCAGTACTTC | CASSLGGTGNLQETQYF
13 | NA | TRBJ1-5 | TRBV19 | NA | TGTGCCAGTACCCCTGGGGTGGATCAGCCCCAGCATTTT | CASTPGVDQPQHF
16 | NA | TRBJ1-5 | TRBV19 | NA | TGTGCCAGTAGGATTTCGCTTGGGATGGGGAATCAGCCCCAGCATTTT | CASRISLGMGNQPQHF
16 | TRBD2 | TRBJ2-1 | TRBV14 | few | TGTGCCAGCAGCCCGGGGACTAGCGGGAGGGCCGGAGAGCAGTTCTTC | CASSPGTSGRAGEQFF
13 | NA | TRBJ1-5 | TRBV25-1 | NA | TGTGCCAGCAGGAGTAGAGGCAATCAGCCCCAGCATTTT | CASRSRGNQPQHF
16 | NA | TRBJ2-3 | TRBV7-3 | NA | TGTGCCAGCAGCTTAAACGGGGGCCGTGAGTCAGATACGCAGTATTTT | CASSLNGGRESDTQYF
16 | NA | TRBJ1-3 | TRBV6-5 | NA | NA | CASSSSFGTSANTIYF
15 | TRBD2 | TRBJ2-2 | TRBV7-2 | NA | TGTGCCAGCAGCTTTAGCGGGCCTAGTCCCGGGGAGCTGTTTTTT | CASSFSGPSPGELFF
14 | NA | TRBJ2-2 | TRBV6-1 | NA | TGTGCCAGCAGTGAGGTGGTATCCACCGGGGAGCTGTTTTTT | CASSEVVSTGELFF
17 | TRBD2 | TRBJ2-7 | TRBV27 | NA | TGTGCCAGCAGTACACCCTCCCGAGCGGGGGGGCAGGGTGAGCAGTACTTC | CASSTPSRAGGQGEQYF
14 | TRBD1 | TRBJ1-6 | TRBV28 | few | TGTGCCAGCAGTTTCCCGGACAGGGATCCACCCCTCCACTTT | CASSFPDRDPPLHF
19 | NA | TRBJ1-4 | TRBV18 | NA | TGTGCCAGCTCACCACCTAATGGCAGGGCCTCGACGAATAATGAAAAACTGTTTTTT | CASSPPNGRASTNNEKLFF
15 | TRBD1 | TRBJ2-1 | TRBV9 | NA | TGTGCCAGCAGCGTAGTCGGGCAGGGGGTGGGTGAGCAGTTCTTC | CASSVVGQGVGEQFF
14 | NA | TRBJ1-6 | TRBV18 | few | TGTGCCAGCTCGAGTTCGGGGGGCAATTCACCCCTCCACTTT | CASSSSGGNSPLHF
16 | NA | TRBJ1-4 | TRBV7-3 | NA | TGTGCCAGCAGCTTATCGGGCCAGGGAAAGAATGAAAAACTGTTTTTT | CASSLSGQGKNEKLFF
16 | NA | TRBJ1-1 | TRBV10-3 | NA | TGTGCCATCAGGGAGGGAAGGGGACGGATGAACACTGAAGCTTTCTTT | CAIREGRGRMNTEAFF